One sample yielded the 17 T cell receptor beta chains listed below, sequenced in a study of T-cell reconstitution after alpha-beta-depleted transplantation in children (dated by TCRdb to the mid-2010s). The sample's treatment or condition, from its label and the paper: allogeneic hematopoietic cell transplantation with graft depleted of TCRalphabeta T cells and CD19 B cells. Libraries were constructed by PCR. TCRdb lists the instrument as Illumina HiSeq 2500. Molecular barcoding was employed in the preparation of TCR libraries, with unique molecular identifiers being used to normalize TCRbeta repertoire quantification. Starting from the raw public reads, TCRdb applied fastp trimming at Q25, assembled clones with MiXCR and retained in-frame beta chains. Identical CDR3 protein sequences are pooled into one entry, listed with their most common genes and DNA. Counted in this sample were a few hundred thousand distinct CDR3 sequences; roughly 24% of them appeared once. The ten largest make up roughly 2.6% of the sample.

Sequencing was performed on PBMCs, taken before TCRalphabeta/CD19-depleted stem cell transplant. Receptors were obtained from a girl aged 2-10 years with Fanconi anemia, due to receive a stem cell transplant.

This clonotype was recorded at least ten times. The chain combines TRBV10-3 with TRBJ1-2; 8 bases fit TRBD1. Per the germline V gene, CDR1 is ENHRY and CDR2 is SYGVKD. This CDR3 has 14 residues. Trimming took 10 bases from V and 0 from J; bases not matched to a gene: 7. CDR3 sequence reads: CATRTGPANYGYTF. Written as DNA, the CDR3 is TGTGCCACTAGGACAGGGCCAGCTAACTATGGCTACACCTTC.

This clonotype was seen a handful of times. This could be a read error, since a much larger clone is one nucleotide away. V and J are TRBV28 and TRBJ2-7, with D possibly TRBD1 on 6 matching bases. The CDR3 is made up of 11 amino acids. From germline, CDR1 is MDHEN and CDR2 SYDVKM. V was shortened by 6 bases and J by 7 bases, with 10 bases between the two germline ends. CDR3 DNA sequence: TGTGCCAGCAGCCGAGGACAGGAGCAGTACTTC. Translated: CASSRGQEQYF. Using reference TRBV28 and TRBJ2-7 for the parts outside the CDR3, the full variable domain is DVKVTQSSRYLVKRTGEKVFLECVQDMDHENMFWYRQDPGLGLRLIYFSYDVKMKEKGDIPEGYSVSREKKERFSLILESASTNQTSMYLCASSRGQEQYFGPGTRLTVT.

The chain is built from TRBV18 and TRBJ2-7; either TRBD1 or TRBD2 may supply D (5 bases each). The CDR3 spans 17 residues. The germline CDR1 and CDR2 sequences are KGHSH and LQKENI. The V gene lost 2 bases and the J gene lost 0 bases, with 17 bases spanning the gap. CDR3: CASSPSGGAGSSYEQYF. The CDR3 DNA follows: TGTGCCAGCTCACCATCCGGTGGGGCAGGGAGCTCCTACGAGCAGTACTTC.

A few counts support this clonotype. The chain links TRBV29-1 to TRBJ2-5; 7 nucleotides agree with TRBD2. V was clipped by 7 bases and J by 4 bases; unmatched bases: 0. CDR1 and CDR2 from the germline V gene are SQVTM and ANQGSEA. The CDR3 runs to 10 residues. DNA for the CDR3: TGCAGCGGGGAGGGAGAGACCCAGTACTTC. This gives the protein CSGEGETQYF.

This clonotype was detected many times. The CDR3 DNA reads as TGTGCCAGCAGTTTAAGACAGGGGTATCAGCCCCAGCATTTT. This codes for CASSLRQGYQPQHF. The chain carries TRBV12-3 or TRBV12-4 and TRBJ1-5; 8 bases fit TRBD1. There are 14 residues in the CDR3. J was trimmed by 5 bases and V by 2 bases; bases with no gene match: 2.

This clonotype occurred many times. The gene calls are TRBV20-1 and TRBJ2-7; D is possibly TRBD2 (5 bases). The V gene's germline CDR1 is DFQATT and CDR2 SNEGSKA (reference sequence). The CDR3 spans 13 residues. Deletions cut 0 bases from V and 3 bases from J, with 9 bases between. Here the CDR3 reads CSARERDHYEQYF. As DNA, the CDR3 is TGCAGTGCTAGAGAGAGGGATCACTACGAGCAGTACTTC.

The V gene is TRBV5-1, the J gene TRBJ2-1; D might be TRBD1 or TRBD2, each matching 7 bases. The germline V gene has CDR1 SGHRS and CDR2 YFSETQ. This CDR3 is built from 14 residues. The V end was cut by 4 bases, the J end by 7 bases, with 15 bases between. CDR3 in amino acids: CASSTGTAGNEQFF. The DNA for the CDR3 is TGCGCCAGCAGCACAGGGACAGCGGGAAATGAGCAGTTCTTC.

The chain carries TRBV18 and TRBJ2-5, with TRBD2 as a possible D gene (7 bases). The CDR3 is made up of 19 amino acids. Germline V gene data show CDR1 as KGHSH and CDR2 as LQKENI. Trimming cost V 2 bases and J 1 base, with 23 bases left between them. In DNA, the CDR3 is TGTGCCAGCTCACCATCCCCCTTATTGGCGGGGGCTCCCCAAGAGACCCAGTACTTC. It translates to CASSPSPLLAGAPQETQYF.

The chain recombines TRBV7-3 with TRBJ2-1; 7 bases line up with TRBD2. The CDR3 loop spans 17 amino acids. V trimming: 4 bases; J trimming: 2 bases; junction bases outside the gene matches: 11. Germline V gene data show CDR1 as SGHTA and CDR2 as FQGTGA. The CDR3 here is CASSSQSSGGTYNEQFF. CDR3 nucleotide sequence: TGTGCCAGCAGCTCCCAATCTAGCGGAGGGACCTACAATGAGCAGTTCTTC.

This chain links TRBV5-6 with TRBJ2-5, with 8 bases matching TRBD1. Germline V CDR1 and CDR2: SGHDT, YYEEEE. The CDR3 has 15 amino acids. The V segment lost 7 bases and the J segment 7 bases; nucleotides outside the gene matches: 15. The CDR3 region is CASQQGTGGPGTQYF. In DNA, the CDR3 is TGTGCCAGCCAGCAGGGGACAGGCGGACCGGGGACCCAGTACTTC.

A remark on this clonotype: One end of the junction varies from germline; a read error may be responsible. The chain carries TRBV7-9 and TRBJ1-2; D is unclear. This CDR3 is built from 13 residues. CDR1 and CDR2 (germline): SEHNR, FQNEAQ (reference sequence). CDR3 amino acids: CAGSFPELYGYTF. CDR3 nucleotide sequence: TGTGCCGGCAGCTTTCCGGAATTATATGGCTACACCTTC.

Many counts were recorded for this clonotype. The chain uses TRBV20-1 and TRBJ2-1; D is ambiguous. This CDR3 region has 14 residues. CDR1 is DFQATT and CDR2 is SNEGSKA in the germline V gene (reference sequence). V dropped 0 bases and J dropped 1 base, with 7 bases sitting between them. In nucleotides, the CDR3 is TGCAGTGCTAGAGATCCCTTGTCCTACAATGAGCAGTTCTTC. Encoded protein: CSARDPLSYNEQFF.

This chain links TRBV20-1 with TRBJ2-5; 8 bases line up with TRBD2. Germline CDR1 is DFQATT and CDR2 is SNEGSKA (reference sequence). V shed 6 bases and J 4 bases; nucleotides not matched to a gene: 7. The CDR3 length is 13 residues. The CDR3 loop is CSAHLSGRETQYF. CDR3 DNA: TGCAGTGCCCACCTGAGCGGGAGAGAGACCCAGTACTTC.

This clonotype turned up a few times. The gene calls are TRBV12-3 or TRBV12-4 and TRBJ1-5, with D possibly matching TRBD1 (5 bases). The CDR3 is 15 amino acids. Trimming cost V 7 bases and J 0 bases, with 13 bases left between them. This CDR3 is CASTPKGFSNQPQHF. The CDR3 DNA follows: TGTGCCAGCACCCCAAAGGGGTTTAGCAATCAGCCCCAGCATTTT.

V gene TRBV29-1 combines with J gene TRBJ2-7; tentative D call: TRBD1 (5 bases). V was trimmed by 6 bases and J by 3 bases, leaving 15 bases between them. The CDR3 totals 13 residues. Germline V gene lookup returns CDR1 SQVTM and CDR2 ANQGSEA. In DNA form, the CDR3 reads TGCAGCGTCGTTAGGGGTGTCGGCTACGAGCAGTACTTC. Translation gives CSVVRGVGYEQYF.

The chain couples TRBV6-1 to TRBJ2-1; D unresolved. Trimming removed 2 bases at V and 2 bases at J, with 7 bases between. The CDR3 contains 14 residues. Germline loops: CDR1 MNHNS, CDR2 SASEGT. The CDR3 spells CASSELETYNEQFF. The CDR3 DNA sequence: TGTGCCAGCAGTGAATTGGAAACCTACAATGAGCAGTTCTTC.

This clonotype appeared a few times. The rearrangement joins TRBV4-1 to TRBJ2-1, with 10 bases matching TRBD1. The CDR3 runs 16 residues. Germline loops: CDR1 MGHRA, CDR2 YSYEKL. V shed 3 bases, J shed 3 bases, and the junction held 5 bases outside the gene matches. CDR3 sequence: CASSQRGTGVYNEQFF. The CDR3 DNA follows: TGCGCCAGCAGCCAGAGAGGGACAGGGGTCTACAATGAGCAGTTCTTC.